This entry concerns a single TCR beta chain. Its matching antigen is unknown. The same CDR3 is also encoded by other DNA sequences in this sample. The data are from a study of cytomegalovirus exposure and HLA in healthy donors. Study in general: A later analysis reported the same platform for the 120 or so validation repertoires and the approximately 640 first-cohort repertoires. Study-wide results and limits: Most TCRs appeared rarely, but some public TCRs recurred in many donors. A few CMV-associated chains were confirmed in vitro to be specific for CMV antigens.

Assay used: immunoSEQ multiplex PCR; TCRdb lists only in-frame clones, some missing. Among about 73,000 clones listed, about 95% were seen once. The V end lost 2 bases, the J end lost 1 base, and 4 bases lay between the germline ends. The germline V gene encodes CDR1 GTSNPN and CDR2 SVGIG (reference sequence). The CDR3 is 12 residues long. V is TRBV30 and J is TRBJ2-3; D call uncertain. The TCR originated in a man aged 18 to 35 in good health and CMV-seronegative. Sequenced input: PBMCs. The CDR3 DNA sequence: TGTGCCTGGAGTAGCGGCACAGATACGCAGTATTTT. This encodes CAWSSGTDTQYF.